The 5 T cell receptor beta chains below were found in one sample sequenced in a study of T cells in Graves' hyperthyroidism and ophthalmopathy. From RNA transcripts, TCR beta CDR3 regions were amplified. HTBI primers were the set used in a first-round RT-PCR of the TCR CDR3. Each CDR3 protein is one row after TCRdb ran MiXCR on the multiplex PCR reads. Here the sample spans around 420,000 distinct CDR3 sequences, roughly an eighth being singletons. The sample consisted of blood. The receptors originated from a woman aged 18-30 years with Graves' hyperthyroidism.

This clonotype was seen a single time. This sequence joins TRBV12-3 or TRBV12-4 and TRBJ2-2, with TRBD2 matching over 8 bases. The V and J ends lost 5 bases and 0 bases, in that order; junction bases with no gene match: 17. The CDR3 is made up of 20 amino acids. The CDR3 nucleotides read TGTGCCAGCAGTCCCCGGGATGGGCCAGCGGGAGATCCGAACACCGGGGAGCTGTTTTTT. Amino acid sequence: CASSPRDGPAGDPNTGELFF.

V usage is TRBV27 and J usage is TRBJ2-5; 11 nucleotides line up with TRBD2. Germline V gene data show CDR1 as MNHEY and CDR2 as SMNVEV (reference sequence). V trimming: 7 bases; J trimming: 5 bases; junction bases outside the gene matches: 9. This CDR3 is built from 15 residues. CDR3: CASIKLAGGRETQYF. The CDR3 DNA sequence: TGTGCCAGCATTAAATTAGCGGGAGGGCGGGAGACCCAGTACTTC.

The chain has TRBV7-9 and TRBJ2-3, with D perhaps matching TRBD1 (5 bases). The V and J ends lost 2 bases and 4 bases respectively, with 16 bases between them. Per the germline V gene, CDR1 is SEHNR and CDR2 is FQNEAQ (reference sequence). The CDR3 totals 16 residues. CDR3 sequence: CASSLSRDLGADTQYF. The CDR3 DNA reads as TGTGCCAGCAGCTTAAGCAGGGATTTAGGCGCAGATACGCAGTATTTT. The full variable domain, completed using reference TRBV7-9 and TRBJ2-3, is DTGVSQNPRHKITKRGQNVTFRCDPISEHNRLYWYRQTLGQGPEFLTYFQNEAQLEKSRLLSDRFSAERPKGSFSTLEIQRTEQGDSAMYLCASSLSRDLGADTQYFGPGTRLTVL.

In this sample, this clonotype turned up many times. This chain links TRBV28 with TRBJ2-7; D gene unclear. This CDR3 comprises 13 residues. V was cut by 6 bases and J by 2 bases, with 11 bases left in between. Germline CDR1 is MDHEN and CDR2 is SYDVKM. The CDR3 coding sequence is TGTGCCAGCAGACCAGGTCCCCCCTACGAGCAGTACTTC. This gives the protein CASRPGPPYEQYF.

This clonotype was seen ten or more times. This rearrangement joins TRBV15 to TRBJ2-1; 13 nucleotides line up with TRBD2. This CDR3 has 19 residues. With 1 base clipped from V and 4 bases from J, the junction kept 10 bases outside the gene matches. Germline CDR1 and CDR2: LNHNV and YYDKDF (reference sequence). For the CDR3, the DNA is TGTGCCACCAGCAGAGTACCCCGGACTAGCGGGAGCATTTACAATGAGCAGTTCTTC. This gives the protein CATSRVPRTSGSIYNEQFF.